A single sample is the source of the 31 T cell receptor beta chains below, sequenced in a study of blood T cell repertoires in COVID-19. Repertoires were generated with immunoSEQ multiplex PCR, while TCRdb's copy carries only in-frame clones and drops some. The table shows around 30,000 clones, with 60% to 80% occurring only once. The sample taken for sequencing was peripheral blood. The receptor set was obtained from a human donor in a cohort sampled during active COVID-19.

The J gene is TRBJ1-2, the V gene TRBV4-1; tentative D call: TRBD1 (5 bases). Germline CDR1 MGHRA, CDR2 YSYEKL. V gave up 3 bases and J gave up 4 bases, with 15 bases separating them. The CDR3 length is 15 residues. For the CDR3, the DNA is TGCGCCAGCAGCCACCAACCGCCAGGGTTCTATGGCTACACCTTC. Translating gives CASSHQPPGFYGYTF.

The V and J genes are TRBV28 and TRBJ2-7; 10 positions match TRBD1. The CDR3 is 15 amino acids. J lost 6 bases, V lost 2 bases, and 7 bases had no gene match. Germline V gene sequence: CDR1 MDHEN, CDR2 SYDVKM. This chain's CDR3 is CASSLPGQGSGEQYF. Here the CDR3 DNA reads TGTGCCAGCAGTTTACCGGGACAGGGGTCGGGCGAGCAGTACTTC.

The chain joins TRBV6-5 to TRBJ2-5; D possibly corresponds to TRBD2 (6 bases). The CDR3 sequence is 16 residues long. The germline V and J ends were trimmed by 3 bases and 5 bases, with 19 bases remaining between them. Germline V gives CDR1 MNHEY, CDR2 SVGAGI. The CDR3 sequence is CASSYGDSPFLETQYF. Written as DNA, the CDR3 is TGTGCCAGCAGTTATGGGGACTCCCCTTTTTTGGAGACCCAGTACTTC.

The chain uses TRBV5-1 and TRBJ2-2; TRBD1 matches at 7 bases. The CDR3 contains 14 residues. CDR1 and CDR2 from the germline V gene are SGHRS and YFSETQ. The ends lost 3 bases at V and 4 bases at J; junction bases unmatched: 3. The CDR3, as DNA: TGCGCCAGCAGCTCTACAGGGGCCACCGGGGAGCTGTTTTTT. This codes for CASSSTGATGELFF.

The CDR3 spells CASSVATSGSHEQFF. The CDR3 region has the DNA TGTGCCAGCAGCGTAGCGACTAGCGGGAGCCATGAGCAGTTCTTC. The V gene is TRBV9, the J gene TRBJ2-1, with 12 bases lining up with TRBD2. This CDR3 has 15 residues. The J segment lost 8 bases and the V segment lost 0 bases, leaving 3 bases of the junction unmatched. In germline, CDR1 is SGDLS, CDR2 YYNGEE.

The chain employs TRBV7-9 and TRBJ2-3; D may be TRBD2 (6 bases). The CDR3 is 15 residues long. V was clipped by 4 bases and J by 2 bases, with 13 bases between them. Per germline, CDR1 SEHNR and CDR2 FQNEAQ (reference sequence). CDR3 nucleotides: TGTGCCAGCAGCTCAACGGGAGCTAACACAGATACGCAGTATTTT. The encoded protein is CASSSTGANTDTQYF. The complete variable domain, with remaining parts taken from reference TRBV7-9 and TRBJ2-3, reads DTGVSQNPRHKITKRGQNVTFRCDPISEHNRLYWYRQTLGQGPEFLTYFQNEAQLEKSRLLSDRFSAERPKGSFSTLEIQRTEQGDSAMYLCASSSTGANTDTQYFGPGTRLTVL.

The chain recombines TRBV5-1 with TRBJ2-5, with 14 bases that match TRBD2. The CDR3 totals 17 residues. Germline CDR1 reads SGHRS; CDR2 reads YFSETQ. The junction had 4 bases not matched to a gene; V was cut back by 3 bases and J by 0 bases. The CDR3 coding sequence is TGCGCCAGCAGCTCCCGGACTAGCGGGGGGCACCAAGAGACCCAGTACTTC. It codes for CASSSRTSGGHQETQYF.

J is TRBJ1-6 and V is TRBV19, with D unclear. The CDR3 covers 13 residues. V was cut by 2 bases and J by 7 bases, with 6 bases left in between. Germline-derived CDR1 and CDR2 are LNHDA and SQIVND (reference sequence). This chain's CDR3 is CASSITENSPLHF. In DNA, the CDR3 is TGTGCCAGTAGTATAACAGAAAATTCACCCCTCCACTTT.

The rearrangement uses TRBV18 and TRBJ1-6; 7 bases align to TRBD1. The junction had 3 bases not matched to a gene; V was cut back by 4 bases and J by 3 bases. Per the germline V gene, CDR1 is KGHSH and CDR2 is LQKENI. The CDR3 is made up of 15 amino acids. The CDR3 protein is CASSLTGDYNSPLHF. DNA of the CDR3: TGTGCCAGCTCACTCACAGGGGACTATAATTCACCCCTCCACTTT.

The chain combines TRBV28 with TRBJ2-7; a weak D match, TRBD2 (5 bases). Trimming cost V 3 bases and J 6 bases, with 21 bases left between them. The CDR3 loop spans 16 amino acids. Germline V gene sequence: CDR1 MDHEN, CDR2 SYDVKM. CDR3: CASSFRPGRGKSEQYF. CDR3 nucleotide sequence: TGTGCCAGCAGTTTCCGTCCCGGGCGAGGGAAAAGCGAGCAGTACTTC.

This clone showed up just once. The chain employs TRBV9 and TRBJ2-7, with TRBD2 matching 12 bases. Looked up from germline, CDR1 is SGDLS and CDR2 is YYNGEE. The CDR3 contains 15 residues. Losses at the gene ends were 3 bases for V and 3 bases for J; bases not matched to a gene: 4. In DNA form, the CDR3 reads TGTGCCAGCAGCGCAGCGACTAGCGGGAGCTACGAGCAGTACTTC. As protein: CASSAATSGSYEQYF. The whole variable domain, remainder taken from reference TRBV9 and TRBJ2-7, is DSGVTQTPKHLITATGQRVTLRCSPRSGDLSVYWYQQSLDQGLQFLIQYYNGEERAKGNILERFSAQQFPDLHSELNLSSLELGDSALYFCASSAATSGSYEQYFGPGTRLTVT.

This chain uses TRBV6-1 with TRBJ1-2; no clear D. The CDR3 is made up of 13 amino acids. Trimming left V 3 bases short and J 5 bases short, with 10 bases between. Germline lookup yields CDR1 MNHNS and CDR2 SASEGT. CDR3: CASSDRFWYGYTF. CDR3 nucleotides: TGTGCCAGCAGTGACAGGTTTTGGTATGGCTACACCTTC.

The chain has TRBV24-1 and TRBJ2-1; the match to TRBD2 covers 7 bases. Looked up from germline, CDR1 is KGHDR and CDR2 is SFDVKD. Unmatched junction bases numbered 6, after V lost 5 bases and J lost 0 bases. This CDR3 region has 16 residues. The CDR3 DNA reads as TGTGCCACCAGTGGGGGAGGGACCAGCTCCTACAATGAGCAGTTCTTC. This sequence encodes CATSGGGTSSYNEQFF.

This clone occurred a few times. As DNA, the CDR3 is TGCAGCGTTAACACCGCCGGGACAAGCATGTACGAGCAGTACTTC. Translating it yields CSVNTAGTSMYEQYF. The rearrangement links TRBV29-1 to TRBJ2-7, with D possibly TRBD1 on 6 matching bases. V dropped 5 bases and J dropped 4 bases, with 21 bases sitting between them. CDR3 size: 15 residues. Germline lookup yields CDR1 SQVTM and CDR2 ANQGSEA.

V usage is TRBV20-1 and J usage is TRBJ2-2, with D possibly TRBD2 on 6 matching bases. Deletions cut 3 bases from V and 6 bases from J, with 14 bases between. CDR1 and CDR2 (germline): DFQATT, SNEGSKA (reference sequence). The CDR3 has 14 residues. The CDR3 nucleotides read TGCAGTGCTAGTCCCGCAGGGACTGCCGGGGAGCTGTTTTTT. It is translated as CSASPAGTAGELFF.

As regards this clone: One junction end does not reproduce the germline sequence, and a read error may be involved. The chain uses TRBV5-1 and TRBJ2-2; unclear D gene. Germline V gene data show CDR1 as SGHRS and CDR2 as YFSETQ. This CDR3 has 15 residues. CDR3 residues: CVSSLNPLNTGELFF. The CDR3 bases are TGCGTCAGCAGCTTGAACCCCCTAAACACCGGGGAGCTGTTTTTT.

The genes are TRBV29-1 and TRBJ1-4, with 7 bases matching TRBD1. There are 12 residues in the CDR3. Germline V gene lookup returns CDR1 SQVTM and CDR2 ANQGSEA. V trimming: 4 bases; J trimming: 7 bases; junction bases outside the gene matches: 3. DNA of the CDR3: TGCAGCGTTGCGGCAGGGGGTGAAAAACTGTTTTTT. It codes for CSVAAGGEKLFF. Looking up the rest from reference TRBV29-1 and TRBJ1-4 gives the full variable domain: SAVISQKPSRDICQRGTSLTIQCQVDSQVTMMFWYRQQPGQSLTLIATANQGSEATYESGFVIDKFPISRPNLTFSTLTVSNMSPEDSSIYLCSVAAGGEKLFFGSGTQLSVL.

In this sample, this clone turned up once. The CDR3 loop reads CASSVETSGRATYNEQFF. CDR3 sequence (DNA): TGTGCCAGCAGCGTAGAGACTAGCGGGAGGGCCACCTACAATGAGCAGTTCTTC. The chain combines TRBV9 with TRBJ2-1; TRBD2 matches 14 bases. CDR1 and CDR2 (germline): SGDLS, YYNGEE. V lost 0 bases and J lost 2; bases outside the gene matches: 4. The CDR3 is 18 residues long. The whole variable domain, remainder taken from reference TRBV9 and TRBJ2-1, is DSGVTQTPKHLITATGQRVTLRCSPRSGDLSVYWYQQSLDQGLQFLIQYYNGEERAKGNILERFSAQQFPDLHSELNLSSLELGDSALYFCASSVETSGRATYNEQFFGPGTRLTVL.

This chain uses TRBV21-1 with TRBJ1-3; the DNA was not used to check the table's D call, TRBD1. TRBV21-1 represents a pseudogene. This CDR3 has 14 residues. CDR3 sequence: CASSKQGTLETPYF. The CDR3 coding sequence is TGTGCCAGCAGCAAACAGGGCACTCTGGAAACACCATATTTT.

In this sample, this clone turned up a few times. The chain couples TRBV3-1 (or the pseudogene TRBV3-2) to TRBJ2-4; D is perhaps TRBD1 (6 bases). V lost 2 bases to trimming and J lost 0 bases, with 20 bases between them. Germline V gene data show CDR1 as LGHDT and CDR2 as YNNKEL (reference sequence). The CDR3 is 19 residues long. This CDR3 reads CASSQFGTPGALAKNIQYF. The CDR3 nucleotides read TGTGCCAGCAGCCAATTTGGCACCCCAGGGGCTCTAGCCAAAAACATTCAGTACTTC.

In its sample, this clone was seen once. This chain uses TRBV29-1 with TRBJ2-3, with 10 bases fitting TRBD2. Trimming removed 6 bases from V and 0 bases from J; junction bases left unmatched: 0. CDR1 is SQVTM, CDR2 ANQGSEA, per germline. The CDR3 has 13 amino acids. The CDR3 DNA reads TGCAGCGTACTAGCGGGAAGCACAGATACGCAGTATTTT. Translation: CSVLAGSTDTQYF.

By proportion, this clone is medium-sized. The rearrangement uses TRBV5-1 and TRBJ2-1, with TRBD2 identical over 15 bases. Unmatched junction bases numbered 13, after V lost 3 bases and J lost 15 bases. Germline lookup yields CDR1 SGHRS and CDR2 YFSETQ. The CDR3 is made up of 16 amino acids. The CDR3 sequence is CASSSDPGLAGGFAFF. The CDR3, as DNA: TGCGCCAGCAGCTCGGACCCGGGACTAGCGGGAGGTTTCGCGTTCTTC.

This clone was seen more than once but under ten times. This chain joins TRBV7-9 and TRBJ2-1, with TRBD2 matching 12 bases. V lost 4 bases, J lost 0 bases, and 4 bases stayed unmatched. The germline V gene has CDR1 SEHNR and CDR2 FQNEAQ (reference sequence). The CDR3 is 17 amino acids. The CDR3 nucleotides read TGTGCCAGCAGCTCTAGCGGGAGGGCTAGCTCCTACAATGAGCAGTTCTTC. It specifies CASSSSGRASSYNEQFF.

V usage is TRBV27 and J usage is TRBJ2-1; 12 bases match TRBD2. The CDR3 covers 18 residues. V trimming: 10 bases; J trimming: 9 bases; junction bases outside the gene matches: 22. In germline, CDR1 is MNHEY, CDR2 SMNVEV (reference sequence). CDR3 in DNA: TGTGCCACTGGGACAGGCCTAGCTAGCGGGAGGGGTTACGGTGAGCAGTTCTTC. This translates into CATGTGLASGRGYGEQFF.

This sequence joins TRBV7-9 and TRBJ2-3; 9 bases align to TRBD1. The CDR3 is made up of 17 amino acids. With V trimmed by 4 bases and J by 1 base, 9 bases remained unmatched. Germline lookup yields CDR1 SEHNR and CDR2 FQNEAQ (reference sequence). CDR3: CASSSLARDRGTDTQYF. CDR3 in DNA: TGTGCCAGCAGCTCCTTGGCGCGGGACAGGGGCACAGATACGCAGTATTTT.

The chain links TRBV12-3 or TRBV12-4 to TRBJ1-4; D is uncertain. This CDR3 is 13 amino acids long. Deletions cut 5 bases from V and 8 bases from J, with 12 bases between. Here the CDR3 reads CASSIYREEKLFF. The CDR3 coding sequence is TGTGCCAGCAGTATATATAGGGAGGAAAAACTGTTTTTT.

This rearrangement joins TRBV30 to TRBJ1-2; no reliable D call. The germline V and J ends were trimmed by 5 bases and 4 bases, with 8 bases remaining between them. Per germline, CDR1 GTSNPN and CDR2 SVGIG (reference sequence). The length of the CDR3 is 11 residues. For the CDR3, the DNA is TGTGCCTGGGGGTTGAGCTATGGCTACACCTTC. It translates to CAWGLSYGYTF.

The chain employs TRBV9 and TRBJ1-4; D not resolved. This CDR3 is built from 15 residues. CDR1 SGDLS and CDR2 YYNGEE come from the germline V gene. Trimming took 0 bases from V and 5 from J, leaving 11 bases between them. CDR3 amino acids: CASSVEAGRNEKLFF. Written as DNA, the CDR3 is TGTGCCAGCAGCGTAGAAGCGGGGAGGAATGAAAAACTGTTTTTT. The variable domain in full, completed from reference TRBV9 and TRBJ1-4, reads DSGVTQTPKHLITATGQRVTLRCSPRSGDLSVYWYQQSLDQGLQFLIQYYNGEERAKGNILERFSAQQFPDLHSELNLSSLELGDSALYFCASSVEAGRNEKLFFGSGTQLSVL.

The V gene is TRBV4-1, the J gene TRBJ2-1; 11 positions match TRBD2. This CDR3 region has 16 residues. V shed 0 bases, J shed 9 bases, and the junction held 7 bases outside the gene matches. Germline V CDR1 and CDR2: MGHRA, YSYEKL. DNA of the CDR3: TGCGCCAGCAGCCAAGAAAGTCTAGCGGGAGGCACTGAGCAGTTCTTC. Translated: CASSQESLAGGTEQFF.

The chain carries TRBV2 and TRBJ1-1; TRBD1 is a possible D gene (6 bases). Trimming removed 5 bases at V and 4 bases at J, with 8 bases between. The CDR3 spans 12 residues. Germline CDR1 reads SNHLY; CDR2 reads FYNNEI. The CDR3 sequence: CASSRTVTEAFF. CDR3 nucleotides: TGTGCCAGCAGTAGGACAGTCACTGAAGCTTTCTTT.

V usage is TRBV30 and J usage is TRBJ2-5; TRBD2 matches 7 bases. V dropped 0 bases and J dropped 5; count of bases not matched to a gene: 6. Germline assignment: CDR1 GTSNPN and CDR2 SVGIG (reference sequence). The CDR3 extends over 14 amino acids. The DNA for the CDR3 is TGTGCCTGGAGTGTACCGGGGCGGGGGGAGACCCAGTACTTC. Translation gives CAWSVPGRGETQYF.